This is a list of T cell receptor beta chains from one sample in a study of Ad26.COV2.S vaccination and SARS-CoV-2 variants. The table came from immunoSEQ multiplex PCR; TCRdb's copy has only in-frame clones and leaves some out. This sample has under 600,000 clones; nearly 90% occur once, and the top ten carry more than 1.5%. The input for sequencing was peripheral blood, taken in a trial of Ad26.COV2.S vaccine versus placebo. These TCRs come from a person between 18 and 65 years old who received the Ad26.COV2.S COVID-19 vaccine or a placebo. Both conserved end residues are part of each CDR3. The D gene is left open where the match is weak. Part of the rows lack a size; the others show once, few, many or a class for expanded clones.

TRBJ1-1 | NA | TRBD1 | TRBV19 | TGTGCCAGTAGTCCGGGGACAGGCGTGAACACTGAAGCTTTCTTT | CASSPGTGVNTEAFF
TRBJ1-4 | once | NA | TRBV21-1 | TGTGCCAGCAGCAAACGGCACGGGAATGAAAAACTGTTTTTT | CASSKRHGNEKLFF
TRBJ2-3 | once | NA | TRBV20-1 | TGCAGTGCTAGTCCAGTTAGCACAGATACGCAGTATTTT | CSASPVSTDTQYF
TRBJ1-2 | NA | NA | TRBV6-5 | TGTGCCAGCAGGGCAGATCTAGCTAACTATGGCTACACCTTC | CASRADLANYGYTF
TRBJ2-1 | NA | NA | TRBV5-5 | TGTGCCAGCAGCTTGATTTATGGGGATTTCTACAATGAGCAGTTCTTC | CASSLIYGDFYNEQFF
TRBJ2-7 | NA | TRBD1 | TRBV18 | TGTGCCAGCTCACCCATGGGACAGGGGGTTGACGAGCAGTACTTC | CASSPMGQGVDEQYF
TRBJ2-1 | NA | TRBD1 | TRBV5-4 | TGTGCCAGCAGCTCGCCCGGGACAGGCTACAATGAGCAGTTCTTC | CASSSPGTGYNEQFF
TRBJ2-7 | NA | NA | TRBV7-9 | TGTGCCAGCAGCTTAGGTTCGGGCGGGGCCCCCTACGAGCAGTACTTC | CASSLGSGGAPYEQYF
TRBJ1-2 | once | TRBD1 | TRBV30 | TGTGCCTGGAGTCTGGGGACAGTCATGGGCTACACCTTC | CAWSLGTVMGYTF
TRBJ2-1 | once | NA | TRBV3-1/TRBV3-2 | TGTGCCAGCAGCCGGCTTTATGAGCAGTTCTTC | CASSRLYEQFF
TRBJ2-7 | NA | NA | TRBV12-3/TRBV12-4 | TGTGCCAGCAGTTTAAAAGCTGACGAGCAGTACTTC | CASSLKADEQYF
TRBJ1-2 | once | NA | TRBV2 | TGTGCCAGCAGTACTCAAGGTACGGGCTATGGCTACACCTTC | CASSTQGTGYGYTF
TRBJ1-1 | NA | NA | TRBV12-3/TRBV12-4 | TGTGCCAGCAGTTTATCAGGTGAAGCTTTCTTT | CASSLSGEAFF
TRBJ1-2 | few | NA | TRBV28 | TGTGCCAGCAGTTCCGGACAGAGAAGATATGGCTACACCTTC | CASSSGQRRYGYTF
TRBJ1-6 | NA | NA | TRBV11-2 | TGTGCCAGCAGCTTTGAAAGCCTTAATTCACCCCTCCACTTT | CASSFESLNSPLHF
TRBJ1-1 | NA | NA | TRBV11-2 | TGTGCCAGCAGCTTAGAGGGTAACACTGAAGCTTTCTTT | CASSLEGNTEAFF
TRBJ2-5 | NA | NA | TRBV3-1/TRBV3-2 | TGTGCCAGCAGCCAAACAAGGGGTGGAGAGACCCAGTACTTC | CASSQTRGGETQYF
TRBJ1-3 | NA | TRBD1 | TRBV7-9 | TGTGCCAGCAGCCGACAGGGCGGAGGAAACACCATATATTTT | CASSRQGGGNTIYF
TRBJ2-7 | NA | TRBD1 | TRBV27 | TGTGCCAGCAGACGCAGGGGGAGTACCTACGAGCAGTACTTC | CASRRRGSTYEQYF
TRBJ2-7 | NA | TRBD2 | TRBV2 | TGTGCCAGCAGTGATAGCGGGGGGCCGACAACCTACGAGCAGTACTTC | CASSDSGGPTTYEQYF
TRBJ2-1 | NA | TRBD2 | TRBV9 | TGTGCCAGCAGCGTAGAGGCGGGGGGGCCGAGAGAGCAGTTCTTC | CASSVEAGGPREQFF
TRBJ2-1 | NA | NA | TRBV5-1 | TGCGCCAGCAGACTAGGCAATGAGCAGTTCTTC | CASRLGNEQFF
TRBJ1-1 | NA | NA | TRBV2 | TGTGCCAGCCGGGTAGAGAACACTGAAGCTTTCTTT | CASRVENTEAFF
TRBJ2-2 | NA | NA | TRBV27 | TGTGCCAGCAGTTTATTCGGCGGGGAGCGCACCGGGGAGCTGTTTTTT | CASSLFGGERTGELFF
TRBJ1-6 | NA | NA | TRBV18 | TGTGCCAGCTCACCCACTCCTTTGAGCTCCTATAATTCACCCCTCCACTTT | CASSPTPLSSYNSPLHF
TRBJ2-1 | NA | TRBD2 | TRBV11-2 | TGTGCCAGCAGCTTAGGGGGGGGGAGCTCCTACAATGAGCAGTTCTTC | CASSLGGGSSYNEQFF
TRBJ2-1 | NA | NA | TRBV29-1 | TGCAGCGTTGACTTAGGATCCCAATTTCACAATGAGCAGTTCTTC | CSVDLGSQFHNEQFF
TRBJ1-2 | NA | NA | TRBV15 | TGTGCCACCAGCAGAGATGGCGGGGGCCAGGGACACCCTGGCTACACCTTC | CATSRDGGGQGHPGYTF
TRBJ1-2 | NA | TRBD1 | TRBV18 | TGTGCCAGCTCACTAGTCGGCAGGGGGCGAGTAGGAGGGAGCTACACCTTC | CASSLVGRGRVGGSYTF
TRBJ1-2 | once | TRBD1 | TRBV3-1/TRBV3-2 | TGTGCCAGCAGCCAAGTCCTCCGGGACAGGGGTTTCTATGGCTACACCTTC | CASSQVLRDRGFYGYTF
TRBJ1-2 | NA | NA | TRBV4-1 | TGCGCCAGCAGCCAAGAGGACTATGGCTACACCTTC | CASSQEDYGYTF
TRBJ2-5 | NA | TRBD1 | TRBV5-1 | TGCGCCAGCAGCCTCGGACAGGGGTTCCAAGAGACCCAGTACTTC | CASSLGQGFQETQYF
TRBJ1-3 | NA | NA | TRBV5-8 | TGTGCCAGCAGGTGGGGGCAGCCTTCTGATGGAAACACCATATATTTT | CASRWGQPSDGNTIYF
TRBJ1-5 | few | NA | TRBV28 | TGTGCCAGCAGTTCGGCGGGGGCTGATAGCAATCAGCCCCAGCATTTT | CASSSAGADSNQPQHF
TRBJ1-5 | NA | NA | TRBV2 | TGTGCCAGCAGGACAGGCAGAAATCAGCCCCAGCATTTT | CASRTGRNQPQHF
TRBJ1-3 | NA | NA | TRBV2 | TGTGCCAGCAAACGTACCGAGTCTGGAAACACCATATATTTT | CASKRTESGNTIYF
TRBJ1-5 | many | TRBD1 | TRBV9 | TGTGCCAGCAGCGTAGGAGGGGGCGGCAATCAGCCCCAGCATTTT | CASSVGGGGNQPQHF
TRBJ1-2 | NA | TRBD1 | TRBV28 | TGTGCCAGCAACGAACAGGGGTACTATGGCTACACCTTC | CASNEQGYYGYTF
TRBJ2-7 | NA | NA | TRBV2 | TGTGCCAGCAGTGTATTCGAGCAGTACTTC | CASSVFEQYF
TRBJ1-5 | NA | NA | TRBV18 | TGTGCCAGCCGCGAGCAGGGAAATCAGCCCCAGCATTTT | CASREQGNQPQHF
TRBJ2-2 | once | NA | TRBV15 | TGTGCCACCAGCGGATTAAACAGGGCCGGGGAGCTGTTTTTT | CATSGLNRAGELFF
TRBJ2-5 | NA | TRBD2 | TRBV10-3 | TGTGCCACCGCGGTGGAGGCGGGAGGGCGGGAGACCCAGTACTTC | CATAVEAGGRETQYF
TRBJ2-2 | NA | TRBD1 | TRBV5-4 | TGTGCCAGCAGCTTTCGGGACAGGGGGAACACCGGGGAGCTGTTTTTT | CASSFRDRGNTGELFF
TRBJ2-2 | NA | NA | TRBV14 | TGTGCCAGCAGCCTTCGCTGGGGCAGGGGAAATTCCGGGGAGCTGTTTTTT | CASSLRWGRGNSGELFF
TRBJ2-1 | NA | TRBD2 | TRBV9 | TGTGCCAGCAGCGTCCCTAGCGGGAGGGGGGGATACAATGAGCAGTTCTTC | CASSVPSGRGGYNEQFF
TRBJ2-3 | NA | NA | TRBV5-4 | TGTGCCAGCAGTCAACACCGGCTTACTAGCACAGATACGCAGTATTTT | CASSQHRLTSTDTQYF
TRBJ1-4 | once | TRBD1 | TRBV5-5 | TGTGCCAGCTGGCCCCAGGGGGTTACCCCAACTAATGAAAAACTGTTTTTT | CASWPQGVTPTNEKLFF
TRBJ1-1 | NA | NA | TRBV5-1 | TGCGCCAGCAGGGGGGACACTGAAGCTTTCTTT | CASRGDTEAFF
TRBJ1-1 | NA | NA | TRBV11-2 | TGTGCCAGCAGCCCGGGTCTCCGCACTGAAGCTTTCTTT | CASSPGLRTEAFF